A single sample gave rise to the 17 T cell receptor beta chains below, sequenced in a study of cytomegalovirus exposure and HLA in healthy donors. Both 60 Vbeta primers and 13 Jbeta primers went into the PCR. Libraries were prepared by immunoSEQ multiplex PCR; TCRdb keeps only in-frame clonotypes and omits some of them. The sample has 50,000 to 75,000 clones. The sequencing input was PBMCs. Receptors were obtained from a woman aged 18-35 years in good health and CMV-seronegative.

The chain carries TRBV13 and TRBJ2-1; 12 bases agree with TRBD1. Looked up from germline, CDR1 is PRHDT and CDR2 is FYEKMQ (reference sequence). This CDR3 comprises 15 residues. V gave up 6 bases and J gave up 7 bases; unmatched junction bases: 7. CDR3 loop: CASRMWGQGANEQFF. The CDR3 region has the DNA TGTGCCAGCAGGATGTGGGGACAGGGGGCTAATGAGCAGTTCTTC. Variable domain in full (rest from reference TRBV13 and TRBJ2-1): AAGVIQSPRHLIKEKRETATLKCYPIPRHDTVYWYQQGPGQDPQFLISFYEKMQSDKGSIPDRFSAQQFSDYHSELNMSSLELGDSALYFCASRMWGQGANEQFFGPGTRLTVL.

This chain links TRBV5-1 with TRBJ1-1; TRBD1 agrees at 7 bases. The germline V gene encodes CDR1 SGHRS and CDR2 YFSETQ. The CDR3 length is 13 residues. After removal of 4 bases from V and 3 bases from J, the junction contained 3 bases not matched to a gene. CDR3 nucleotides: TGCGCCAGCAGCCGGCAGGGGGACACTGAAGCTTTCTTT. This encodes CASSRQGDTEAFF.

This rearrangement joins TRBV12-5 to TRBJ1-2, with TRBD1 as a possible D gene (5 bases). The germline V gene has CDR1 LGHNT and CDR2 FRNRAP. The CDR3 has 13 residues. V shed 9 bases and J shed 1 base, with 12 bases lying between them. The CDR3 DNA follows: TGTGCTAGCCTTGGGGCTGATAACTATGGCTACACCTTC. The encoded protein is CASLGADNYGYTF. The full variable domain, in which reference TRBV12-5 and TRBJ1-2 provide the parts outside the CDR3, is DARVTQTPRHKVTEMGQEVTMRCQPILGHNTVFWYRQTMMQGLELLAYFRNRAPLDDSGMPKDRFSAEMPDATLATLKIQPSEPRDSAVYFCASLGADNYGYTFGSGTRLTVV.

The rearrangement uses TRBV2 and TRBJ1-1, with TRBD1 as a possible D gene (5 bases). Germline-derived CDR1 and CDR2 are SNHLY and FYNNEI. Trimming left V 9 bases short and J 3 bases short, with 8 bases between. The CDR3 extends over 11 amino acids. CDR3: CASGADTEAFF. The CDR3 DNA sequence: TGTGCCAGTGGGGCCGACACTGAAGCTTTCTTT.

The V gene is TRBV28, the J gene TRBJ1-5; D may be TRBD1 (6 bases). CDR3 length equals 14 residues. V shed 8 bases and J shed 4 bases, with 15 bases lying between them. Germline lookup yields CDR1 MDHEN and CDR2 SYDVKM. The DNA of the CDR3 is TGTGCCAGCCGGGGGGGCATGTGGAATCAGCCCCAGCATTTT. It yields the protein CASRGGMWNQPQHF.

The chain couples TRBV7-2 to TRBJ1-1; D gene ambiguous. The ends were cut back, 2 bases at V and 4 bases at J, with 5 bases in the middle. This CDR3 is built from 12 residues. Germline lookup yields CDR1 SGHTA and CDR2 FQGNSA. The CDR3 protein is CASSLPFTEAFF. CDR3 coding DNA: TGTGCCAGCAGCTTACCTTTCACTGAAGCTTTCTTT.

The chain combines TRBV5-4 with TRBJ1-5; tentatively, D is TRBD1 (6 bases). The CDR3 spans 13 residues. The germline V and J ends were trimmed by 4 bases and 4 bases, with 9 bases remaining between them. In germline, CDR1 is SGHNT, CDR2 YYREEE (reference sequence). The CDR3: CASSRDRNQPQHF. DNA for the CDR3: TGTGCCAGCAGCCGTGACAGGAATCAGCCCCAGCATTTT.

V gene TRBV6-5 combines with J gene TRBJ1-5; perhaps TRBD1 as D (5 bases). The CDR3 is 14 amino acids. Between the trimmed V and J ends, which lost 5 bases and 2 bases, there was a span of 10 bases. Germline lookup yields CDR1 MNHEY and CDR2 SVGAGI. This CDR3 is CASSTTGGNQPQHF. The CDR3 DNA follows: TGTGCCAGCAGTACCACGGGGGGCAATCAGCCCCAGCATTTT.

Worth noting for this clone: Other DNA sequences in the same sample also yield this CDR3. The chain recombines TRBV6-5 with TRBJ1-3; D is unclear. With 2 bases removed from V and 0 bases from J, the gap between germline ends came to 5 bases. Germline V gene sequence: CDR1 MNHEY, CDR2 SVGAGI. The CDR3 spans 14 residues. In nucleotides, the CDR3 is TGTGCCAGCAGTTACGGGAGCTCTGGAAACACCATATATTTT. It encodes CASSYGSSGNTIYF.

CDR3 loop: CAWRLGQPNEKLFF. The CDR3 DNA is TGTGCCTGGAGACTGGGACAGCCAAATGAAAAACTGTTTTTT. The chain carries TRBV30 and TRBJ1-4; TRBD1 matches at 7 bases. Germline V CDR1 and CDR2: GTSNPN, SVGIG (reference sequence). CDR3 length: 14 residues. Unmatched junction bases numbered 6, after V lost 3 bases and J lost 5 bases.

The V gene is TRBV19, the J gene TRBJ1-5; D is perhaps TRBD1 (6 bases). The germline V gene encodes CDR1 LNHDA and CDR2 SQIVND (reference sequence). The CDR3 is 13 amino acids. V dropped 4 bases and J dropped 7 bases, with 11 bases sitting between them. CDR3 nucleotide sequence: TGTGCCAGTAGTACTATAAGGGGGCAGCCCCAGCATTTT. Translated: CASSTIRGQPQHF.

The chain recombines TRBV5-5 with TRBJ2-2, with D unresolved. The V and J ends lost 4 bases and 1 base respectively, with 5 bases between them. Germline CDR1 and CDR2: SGHKS and YYEKEE (reference sequence). This CDR3 is built from 13 residues. The CDR3: CASSTRNTGELFF. The CDR3 nucleotides are TGTGCCAGCAGCACAAGGAACACCGGGGAGCTGTTTTTT.

V is TRBV19 and J is TRBJ1-2; TRBD1 might be the D (5 bases). V lost 7 bases, J lost 8 bases, and 20 bases lay in between. CDR1 is LNHDA, CDR2 SQIVND, per germline (reference sequence). This CDR3 has 14 amino acids. DNA for the CDR3: TGTGCCAGTACTCCCAGTTGGGGGAGGGGAGGCTACACCTTC. It is translated as CASTPSWGRGGYTF.

This chain links TRBV5-1 with TRBJ2-5; 9 bases agree with TRBD2. The CDR3 sequence is 14 residues long. With 3 bases clipped from V and 3 bases from J, the junction kept 3 bases outside the gene matches. CDR1 and CDR2 from the germline V gene are SGHRS and YFSETQ. The CDR3: CASSSTSGEETQYF. The CDR3 bases are TGCGCCAGCAGCTCGACTAGCGGAGAAGAGACCCAGTACTTC.

The chain carries TRBV5-1 and TRBJ2-7, with D possibly matching TRBD2 (7 bases). CDR3 length: 15 amino acids. Germline CDR1 reads SGHRS; CDR2 reads YFSETQ. V lost 4 bases and J lost 3, with 17 bases in between. In nucleotides, the CDR3 is TGCGCCAGCAGCCAGGACGCGGGGGCCTTCTACGAGCAGTACTTC. It codes for CASSQDAGAFYEQYF.

The V gene is TRBV5-4, the J gene TRBJ2-2, with D possibly TRBD1 on 5 matching bases. There are 17 residues in the CDR3. V was clipped by 4 bases and J by 5 bases, with 21 bases between them. Looked up from germline, CDR1 is SGHNT and CDR2 is YYREEE (reference sequence). The chain's CDR3 is CASSLQGRAIRTGELFF. In nucleotides, the CDR3 is TGTGCCAGCAGCCTCCAGGGCAGGGCAATTAGAACCGGGGAGCTGTTTTTT.

The chain employs TRBV6-1 and TRBJ1-1, with D possibly matching TRBD1 (6 bases). There are 13 residues in the CDR3. Germline assignment: CDR1 MNHNS and CDR2 SASEGT. Trimming removed 4 bases at V and 8 bases at J, with 14 bases between. The CDR3 is CASSAGQLKEAFF. The CDR3 DNA follows: TGTGCCAGCAGTGCCGGACAGTTGAAGGAAGCTTTCTTT.